These T cell receptor beta chains were read from a single sample in a study of blood T cells in healthy people across ages. TCRdb passed the 5' RACE reads through MiXCR, listing each CDR3 protein once. The sample comprises over 1,300,000 distinct CDR3 sequences, approximately 60% of which are singletons, and roughly 6.3% rests with the top ten. The sample comprised blood. The receptors here all came from a man between 18 and 35 years old in good health. Each CDR3 is given with its conserved first and last residue. The D gene is left open where the match is weak. Some rows have no size entry. The others give once, few or many, or a class for an expanded clone.

v_call	clone_size	j_call	d_call	cdr3_nt	cdr3_aa
TRBV16	few	TRBJ2-4	-	TGTGCCAGCAGAAGGACAGAAGAAAACATTCAGTACTTC	CASRRTEENIQYF
TRBV30	-	TRBJ2-3	TRBD2	TGTGCCTGGAGGATCCTAGCGGATCACACAGATACGCAGTATTTT	CAWRILADHTDTQYF
TRBV7-2	-	TRBJ2-7	-	TGTGCCAGCAGCCTCGCCATGAGCGAGCAGTACTTC	CASSLAMSEQYF
TRBV5-1	-	TRBJ2-3	-	TGCGCCAGCAGCGTTGGGGGGTTCGGCGATACGCAGTATTTT	CASSVGGFGDTQYF
TRBV4-3	-	TRBJ1-2	-	TGCGCCAGCAGCCCGGTCGCCGGGGGCGCGGACGGCTACACCTTC	CASSPVAGGADGYTF
TRBV29-1	-	TRBJ2-1	-	TGCAGCGTTGTGCTGGGGATGTCCCCAGACAATGAGCAGTTCTTC	CSVVLGMSPDNEQFF
TRBV9	-	TRBJ2-7	-	TGTGCCAGCAGCGTAAGCCATGGCGCCTACGAGCAGTACTTC	CASSVSHGAYEQYF
TRBV7-2	-	TRBJ2-5	-	TGTGCCAGCAGCCTCCAACTCAGGGTGCATCCTAGAATGGAGACCCAGTACTTC	CASSLQLRVHPRMETQYF
TRBV30	-	TRBJ2-7	-	TGTGCCTGGAGGGGGGCTGGGCGCGAGCAGTACTTC	CAWRGAGREQYF
TRBV12-3/TRBV12-4	-	TRBJ1-4	-	TGTGCCAGCAGTACCACAGGGAGGCTGTTTTTT	CASSTTGRLFF
TRBV6-5	-	TRBJ1-5	TRBD1	TGTGCCAGCAGTTACCCAGATACTTTGACAGGGCGGAATCAGCCCCAGCATTTT	CASSYPDTLTGRNQPQHF
TRBV20-1	-	TRBJ1-6	-	TGCAGTGCCAGGAAGGGGCAGGGTCCTTCACCCCTCCACTTT	CSARKGQGPSPLHF
TRBV6-6	-	TRBJ1-5	-	TGTGCTGGGGCCGGTCAGTCCAATCAGCCCCAGCATTTT	CAGAGQSNQPQHF
TRBV7-9	-	TRBJ2-1	TRBD2	TGTGCCAGCCTTAATCTAGCGGGCACCAATGAGCAGTTCTTC	CASLNLAGTNEQFF
TRBV18	few	TRBJ2-7	-	TGTGCCAGCACTCCCAGTGGGGGCTGGAACGAGCAGTACTTC	CASTPSGGWNEQYF
TRBV20-1	-	TRBJ2-7	-	TGCAGTGCGACACAGGGAGCCGAGCAGTACTTC	CSATQGAEQYF
TRBV6-2/TRBV6-3	few	TRBJ2-5	TRBD1	TGTGCCAGCAGTATAACAGGGGCTGGGGCGGAGACCCAGTACTTC	CASSITGAGAETQYF
TRBV10-3	-	TRBJ2-1	TRBD2	TGTGCCATCAGTCTAGCGGACTCCTACAATGAGCAGTTCTTC	CAISLADSYNEQFF
TRBV7-2	-	TRBJ2-3	-	TGTGCCAGCAGCTTAAACCCCACAGATACGCAGTATTTT	CASSLNPTDTQYF
TRBV24-1	-	TRBJ2-7	TRBD1	TGTGCCACCAGTGCCTCTAAAGGGGGCAAGGACGAGCAGTACTTC	CATSASKGGKDEQYF
TRBV28	-	TRBJ1-1	-	TGTGCCAGCAGTTTAGTGGCACGCACTGAAGCTTTCTTT	CASSLVARTEAFF
TRBV20-1	-	TRBJ1-5	-	TGCAGTGCTAGAGCAGACACCTATCAGCCCCAGCATTTT	CSARADTYQPQHF
TRBV6-2/TRBV6-3	-	TRBJ2-3	-	TGTGCCAGCAATCACCGACAGGGAGGGACAGATACGCAGTATTTT	CASNHRQGGTDTQYF
TRBV7-2	-	TRBJ2-7	TRBD1	TGTGCCAGCAGCGCCCAATCCGGGACAGGGGTATACGAGCAGTACTTC	CASSAQSGTGVYEQYF
TRBV2	once	TRBJ2-7	TRBD1	TGTGCCAGCAGTGCAGGAGGGGACAGGGGGCGTGTGGAGACGGTCTACGAGCAGTACTTC	CASSAGGDRGRVETVYEQYF
TRBV6-5	-	TRBJ1-1	-	TGTGCCAGCAGTTACGGGAGGCCCTATGAAGCTTTCTTT	CASSYGRPYEAFF
TRBV7-6	few	TRBJ1-1	-	TGTGCCAGCAGCTTATCTCCTAACTCTGAAGCTTTCTTT	CASSLSPNSEAFF